This TCR beta chain was identified in a study of Ad26.COV2.S vaccination and SARS-CoV-2 variants. Study conclusions and caveats: Placebo recipients showed lower spike-specific TCR breadth than vaccinees. It was reported that spike-specific CD8+ and CD4+ T cell responses were substantially broad after vaccination. With respect to non-spike TCR breadth, vaccine and placebo recipients were similar.

Of note for this clone: Its antigen remains unknown.

Profiled with immunoSEQ multiplex PCR; TCRdb holds only in-frame clones, not every one. This sample yields around 350,000 clones, of which around 92% are seen a single time; around 4% belongs to the top ten. With 7 bases clipped from V and 3 bases from J, the junction kept 6 bases outside the gene matches. There are 14 residues in the CDR3. Germline assignment: CDR1 LNHDA and CDR2 SQIVND (reference sequence). This TCR was sampled from a human donor who had recovered from COVID-19. The chain has TRBV19 and TRBJ2-3, with TRBD2 identical over 8 bases. Sample: peripheral blood, taken after recovery from COVID-19. The CDR3 here is CASTRTSTTDTQYF. The DNA for the CDR3 is TGTGCCAGTACACGGACTAGCACGACAGATACGCAGTATTTT.